These 26 T cell receptor beta chains were all obtained from the same sample, sequenced in a study of shared clonotypes between healthy human individuals. The table came from immunoSEQ multiplex PCR; TCRdb's copy has only in-frame clones and leaves some out. The sample shows roughly 1 million clones, around 75% of them seen only once. Sequencing input: memory CD4+ T cells sorted from blood. Subset in this sample: CD45RA-negative fraction. Receptors were obtained from a man between 18 and 29 years old in good health.

This clone came up once. This sequence joins TRBV28 and TRBJ1-2; unclear D gene. Trimming pared 6 bases from V and 8 bases from J, leaving 13 bases between. The CDR3 totals 12 residues. Germline-derived CDR1 and CDR2 are MDHEN and SYDVKM. This CDR3 reads CASRWTDWGYTF. In DNA form, the CDR3 reads TGTGCCAGCAGATGGACCGACTGGGGCTACACCTTC.

V usage is TRBV2 and J usage is TRBJ1-2; weak D call: TRBD1 (5 bases). The CDR3 covers 15 residues. V was clipped by 3 bases and J by 0 bases, with 11 bases between them. From germline, CDR1 is SNHLY and CDR2 FYNNEI. CDR3 DNA: TGTGCCAGCAGTGATGGGGGGGGAGCTAACTATGGCTACACCTTC. It encodes CASSDGGGANYGYTF.

The chain couples TRBV5-1 to TRBJ2-3, with D unclear. Germline V lookup: CDR1 SGHRS, CDR2 YFSETQ. Deletions cut 3 bases from V and 6 bases from J, with 11 bases between. This CDR3 is built from 13 residues. The CDR3 sequence is CASSSLKGDTQYF. The CDR3 DNA follows: TGCGCCAGCAGCTCCCTGAAGGGTGATACGCAGTATTTT.

The CDR3 DNA is TGTGCCAGCAGCTTGGGGGAGTCCAAAAACATTCAGTACTTC. Translated: CASSLGESKNIQYF. The gene calls are TRBV7-9 and TRBJ2-4; D may correspond to TRBD1 or TRBD2 (5 bases each). CDR3 size: 14 residues. V lost 3 bases and J 2 bases, leaving 8 bases between the germline ends. Germline V gene lookup returns CDR1 SEHNR and CDR2 FQNEAQ (reference sequence). Variable domain in full (rest from reference TRBV7-9 and TRBJ2-4): DTGVSQNPRHKITKRGQNVTFRCDPISEHNRLYWYRQTLGQGPEFLTYFQNEAQLEKSRLLSDRFSAERPKGSFSTLEIQRTEQGDSAMYLCASSLGESKNIQYFGAGTRLSVL.

The chain couples TRBV27 to TRBJ2-3; D is unclear. Germline values: CDR1 MNHEY, CDR2 SMNVEV (reference sequence). Trimming stripped 5 bases from V and 2 bases from J, with 17 bases between. The CDR3 length is 16 residues. The CDR3 region has the DNA TGTGCCAGCAGTCCTTTGTTCCCCTTAATCACAGATACGCAGTATTTT. It encodes CASSPLFPLITDTQYF.

Only a few counts were recorded for this clone. The chain is built from TRBV2 and TRBJ1-2; unclear D gene. This CDR3 region has 12 residues. The V end was cut by 7 bases, the J end by 10 bases, with 16 bases between. The germline gives CDR1 SNHLY, CDR2 FYNNEI. The CDR3, as DNA: TGTGCCAGCAACCGCCCCAGGCCAATCTACACCTTC. Encoded protein: CASNRPRPIYTF.

J is TRBJ2-7 and V is TRBV20-1; D unclear. Germline-derived CDR1 and CDR2 are DFQATT and SNEGSKA (reference sequence). Deletions cut 6 bases from V and 7 bases from J, with 10 bases between. The CDR3 extends over 10 amino acids. CDR3 DNA sequence: TGCAGTGCCTTTCGGTCAGAGCAGTACTTC. Translation gives CSAFRSEQYF.

The chain carries TRBV20-1 and TRBJ2-1; D is ambiguous. The CDR3 length is 10 residues. CDR1 and CDR2 (germline): DFQATT, SNEGSKA (reference sequence). The chain's CDR3 is CSVYGNEQFF. The CDR3 nucleotides read TGCAGCGTGTACGGCAATGAGCAGTTCTTC.

This clone was picked up one time. A much larger clone differs by one base, so this may be a read error. Additional DNA sequences in this sample encode the identical CDR3. The chain combines TRBV28 with TRBJ2-7, with D unresolved. The length of the CDR3 is 12 residues. The V gene's germline CDR1 is MDHEN and CDR2 SYDVKM. Trimming pared 4 bases from V and 0 bases from J, leaving 4 bases between. The CDR3 DNA sequence: TGTGCCAGCAGTTCCTCCTCCTACGAGCAGTACTTC. It specifies CASSSSSYEQYF.

This clone was seen only a few times. This chain connects TRBV30 to TRBJ1-1; D is possibly TRBD1 (6 bases). Germline V CDR1 and CDR2: GTSNPN, SVGIG (reference sequence). This CDR3 has 13 amino acids. Trimming took 2 bases from V and 3 from J, leaving 10 bases between them. The CDR3 coding sequence is TGTGCCTGGAGTCAGGGGCACGACACTGAAGCTTTCTTT. It encodes CAWSQGHDTEAFF. Combining the CDR3 with reference TRBV30 and TRBJ1-1 gives the whole variable domain SQTIHQWPATLVQPVGSPLSLECTVEGTSNPNLYWYRQAAGRGLQLLFYSVGIGQISSEVPQNLSASRPQDRQFILSSKKLLLSDSGFYLCAWSQGHDTEAFFGQGTRLTVV.

This clone has only a few counts. The chain recombines TRBV11-1 with TRBJ2-5, with D perhaps assigned TRBD1 or TRBD2 (7 bases each). The germline gives CDR1 SGHAT, CDR2 FQDESV (reference sequence). V lost 2 bases and J 0 bases, leaving 10 bases between the germline ends. The CDR3 sequence is 15 residues long. CDR3 sequence reads: CASSLQGGHQETQYF. Written as DNA, the CDR3 is TGTGCCAGCAGCTTACAGGGGGGGCACCAAGAGACCCAGTACTTC.

This clone is a singleton in its sample. The chain has TRBV14 and TRBJ1-1, with D hard to call. This CDR3 is 12 amino acids long. CDR1 and CDR2 (germline): SGHDN, FVKESK. Trimming took off 2 bases at V and 2 bases at J, with 3 bases between the two ends. The CDR3 coding sequence is TGTGCCAGCAGCCAATCCAACACTGAAGCTTTCTTT. It specifies CASSQSNTEAFF.

The J gene is TRBJ2-5, the V gene TRBV28; D not resolved. Germline V CDR1 and CDR2: MDHEN, SYDVKM. V lost 5 bases and J lost 5, with 9 bases in between. This CDR3 has 12 residues. The CDR3 sequence: CASSPPYETQYF. The CDR3 DNA reads TGTGCCAGCAGTCCCCCGTACGAGACCCAGTACTTC.

This clone was detected once. This chain uses TRBV7-9 with TRBJ2-2, with D possibly matching TRBD2 (5 bases). The V end lost 1 base, the J end lost 0 bases, and 6 bases lay between the germline ends. The CDR3 totals 15 residues. Germline lookup yields CDR1 SEHNR and CDR2 FQNEAQ (reference sequence). CDR3 sequence reads: CASSLGGPNTGELFF. CDR3 nucleotides: TGTGCCAGCAGCTTAGGAGGGCCGAACACCGGGGAGCTGTTTTTT.

The chain recombines TRBV25-1 with TRBJ1-6; the match to TRBD1 covers 8 bases. The CDR3 covers 13 residues. J lost 7 bases, V lost 10 bases, and 6 bases had no gene match. Germline CDR1 is MGHDK and CDR2 is SYGVNS. CDR3: CATKQGDNSPLHF. The CDR3 nucleotides read TGTGCCACCAAACAGGGGGACAATTCACCCCTCCACTTT.

This clone was detected once. The chain carries TRBV18 and TRBJ1-1; TRBD1 aligns across 8 bases. Germline CDR1 is KGHSH and CDR2 is LQKENI. V lost 3 bases to trimming and J lost 4 bases; unmatched junction nucleotides: 4. The CDR3 is 14 residues long. The CDR3: CASSPLQGGTEAFF. The CDR3 DNA reads as TGTGCCAGCTCACCGTTACAGGGGGGCACTGAAGCTTTCTTT.

This chain uses TRBV2 with TRBJ2-2; 8 bases are shared with TRBD2. The CDR3 totals 13 residues. Germline V lookup: CDR1 SNHLY, CDR2 FYNNEI. The V gene end was trimmed by 5 bases and the J gene end by 5 bases; junction bases not matched to a gene: 1. CDR3 nucleotides: TGTGCCAGCAGTATAGCGGGGACCGGGGAGCTGTTTTTT. Protein product: CASSIAGTGELFF.

This clone was detected a few times. The chain is built from TRBV10-3 and TRBJ1-1; D call uncertain. The CDR3 sequence is 13 residues long. Germline V gene sequence: CDR1 ENHRY, CDR2 SYGVKD. V was trimmed by 5 bases and J by 6 bases, leaving 13 bases between them. The CDR3 region is CAISLQRDAEAFF. As DNA, the CDR3 is TGTGCCATCAGTCTACAGCGAGACGCTGAAGCTTTCTTT.

This clone has just a few counts. The genes are TRBV7-9 and TRBJ1-6, with 9 nucleotides matching TRBD1. The J segment lost 10 bases and the V segment lost 5 bases, leaving 6 bases of the junction unmatched. Germline assignment: CDR1 SEHNR and CDR2 FQNEAQ (reference sequence). CDR3 length: 14 residues. In DNA, the CDR3 is TGTGCCAGCAGCCCCGGACAGGGGCAGTCACCCCTCCACTTT. This gives the protein CASSPGQGQSPLHF. The whole variable domain, filled in from reference TRBV7-9 and TRBJ1-6, reads DTGVSQNPRHKITKRGQNVTFRCDPISEHNRLYWYRQTLGQGPEFLTYFQNEAQLEKSRLLSDRFSAERPKGSFSTLEIQRTEQGDSAMYLCASSPGQGQSPLHFGNGTRLTVT.

This chain uses TRBV6-1 with TRBJ1-1, with a weak D call TRBD1 (5 bases). Germline loops: CDR1 MNHNS, CDR2 SASEGT. V lost 4 bases and J 3 bases, leaving 12 bases between the germline ends. The CDR3 has 14 residues. For the CDR3, the DNA is TGTGCCAGCAGTGCCCGAAGGGGTGACACTGAAGCTTTCTTT. It codes for CASSARRGDTEAFF.

V and J are TRBV5-1 and TRBJ1-4; no clear D. The germline gives CDR1 SGHRS, CDR2 YFSETQ. Trimming pared 6 bases from V and 0 bases from J, leaving 6 bases between. The CDR3 spans 13 residues. CDR3 amino acids: CASKQATNEKLFF. The CDR3 nucleotides read TGCGCCAGCAAGCAGGCAACTAATGAAAAACTGTTTTTT.

The chain is built from TRBV5-6 and TRBJ1-1, with D perhaps matching TRBD1 (6 bases). Germline V gene data show CDR1 as SGHDT and CDR2 as YYEEEE. The V and J ends lost 5 bases and 3 bases respectively, with 14 bases between them. The CDR3 consists of 14 residues. DNA for the CDR3: TGTGCCAGCAGTGTAAGGGACATCGACACTGAAGCTTTCTTT. It is translated as CASSVRDIDTEAFF.

V is TRBV30 and J is TRBJ2-2, with TRBD1 matching over 10 bases. Per germline, CDR1 GTSNPN and CDR2 SVGIG (reference sequence). CDR3 length: 14 amino acids. Trimming at V came to 5 bases and at J to 8 bases, leaving 8 bases not matched to a gene. CDR3 sequence reads: CAWDRDRGAGELFF. In DNA form, the CDR3 reads TGTGCCTGGGACCGGGACAGGGGCGCAGGGGAGCTGTTTTTT.

The chain is built from TRBV9 and TRBJ1-2; possibly TRBD1 for D (6 bases). The CDR3 totals 14 residues. V dropped 3 bases and J dropped 5 bases, with 14 bases sitting between them. Germline CDR1 and CDR2: SGDLS and YYNGEE. The CDR3 loop is CASSAQTGGYGYTF. Here the CDR3 DNA reads TGTGCCAGCAGCGCCCAGACAGGAGGTTATGGCTACACCTTC.

This chain joins TRBV7-9 and TRBJ1-4, with D uncertain. V was trimmed by 3 bases and J by 5 bases, leaving 13 bases between them. CDR1 is SEHNR and CDR2 is FQNEAQ in the germline V gene (reference sequence). The CDR3 consists of 15 residues. The CDR3 coding sequence is TGTGCCAGCAGCTTTAGAGAGCCACCAAATGAAAAACTGTTTTTT. Protein sequence: CASSFREPPNEKLFF.

The chain recombines TRBV6-1 with TRBJ1-2, with unresolved D. The CDR3 is 14 residues long. Germline-derived CDR1 and CDR2 are MNHNS and SASEGT. V was trimmed by 2 bases and J by 0 bases, leaving 7 bases between them. The CDR3 DNA follows: TGTGCCAGCAGTGAAAACTGGGCTAACTATGGCTACACCTTC. Translating it yields CASSENWANYGYTF.